These 8 T cell receptor beta chains share one sample of origin, sequenced in a study of PD-L1 blockade in urothelial cancer. Produced via immunoSEQ multiplex PCR; TCRdb's table is partial and in-frame only. Counted here are over 100,000 clones, less than 95% occurring once; the ten biggest clones make up around 4%. The time point was: peripheral blood 6 weeks after treatment start. The sample was PBMCs, taken around atezolizumab (anti-PD-L1) treatment. These receptors were obtained from a man in his fifties or sixties with urothelial cancer.

This chain joins TRBV7-2 and TRBJ2-5; 15 bases map to TRBD2. The CDR3 extends over 15 amino acids. CDR1 is SGHTA, CDR2 FQGNSA, per germline. V lost 6 bases and J lost 4; bases outside the gene matches: 3. The chain's CDR3 is CASRRTSGGAETQYF. CDR3 DNA sequence: TGTGCCAGCAGACGGACTAGCGGGGGGGCAGAGACCCAGTACTTC.

The rearrangement joins TRBV19 to TRBJ1-2; maybe TRBD1 (6 bases). The CDR3 spans 14 residues. The V end lost 5 bases, the J end lost 6 bases, and 16 bases lay between the germline ends. Germline V gene lookup returns CDR1 LNHDA and CDR2 SQIVND (reference sequence). This CDR3 is CASSDRQGRDGYTF. CDR3 coding DNA: TGTGCCAGTAGTGACCGGCAGGGGAGGGATGGCTACACCTTC. The full variable domain, in which reference TRBV19 and TRBJ1-2 provide the parts outside the CDR3, is DGGITQSPKYLFRKEGQNVTLSCEQNLNHDAMYWYRQDPGQGLRLIYYSQIVNDFQKGDIAEGYSVSREKKESFPLTVTSAQKNPTAFYLCASSDRQGRDGYTFGSGTRLTVV.

This chain uses TRBV10-2 with TRBJ1-1; tentatively, D is TRBD1 (6 bases). The CDR3 is 14 residues long. V lost 10 bases to trimming and J lost 5 bases, with 20 bases between them. The germline V gene has CDR1 WSHSY and CDR2 SAAADI. CDR3 sequence (DNA): TGCGCCACCCTAGGATATACAGGGCGTACTGAAGCTTTCTTT. Protein product: CATLGYTGRTEAFF.

The CDR3 region is CASSELYGDNLYEQYF. In nucleotides, the CDR3 is TGCGCCAGCAGTGAGCTCTACGGGGACAATCTGTACGAGCAGTACTTC. This chain joins TRBV10-2 and TRBJ2-7; tentatively, D is TRBD1 (6 bases). Looked up from germline, CDR1 is WSHSY and CDR2 is SAAADI. This CDR3 is 16 amino acids long. Trimming removed 2 bases from V and 4 bases from J, with 18 bases in between.

The chain carries TRBV9 and TRBJ2-7; D may be TRBD2 (6 bases). Trimming cost V 0 bases and J 3 bases, with 13 bases left between them. CDR1 is SGDLS and CDR2 is YYNGEE in the germline V gene. The CDR3 is made up of 15 amino acids. The DNA for the CDR3 is TGTGCCAGCAGCGTAGGACGACTAGAGGACTACGAGCAGTACTTC. It is translated as CASSVGRLEDYEQYF.

The chain couples TRBV6-5 to TRBJ1-4; D is possibly TRBD1 (5 bases). V was pared by 6 bases and J by 6 bases, with 17 bases between. The CDR3 covers 15 residues. CDR1 MNHEY and CDR2 SVGAGI come from the germline V gene. The CDR3 nucleotides read TGTGCCAGCAGCCCACTCGGGACTGGGGATGAAAAACTGTTTTTT. It specifies CASSPLGTGDEKLFF.

The J gene is TRBJ1-6, the V gene TRBV2; D might be TRBD1 (5 bases). Trimming left V 1 base short and J 7 bases short, with 8 bases between. The CDR3 has 14 residues. Germline CDR1 and CDR2: SNHLY and FYNNEI. In DNA form, the CDR3 reads TGTGCCAGCAGTGAAGGAAGGGGCAATTCACCCCTCCACTTT. Translation gives CASSEGRGNSPLHF.

The chain carries TRBV6-5 and TRBJ1-2, with 8 bases fitting TRBD1. After removal of 3 bases from V and 8 bases from J, the junction contained 8 bases not matched to a gene. The CDR3 is 14 amino acids. The germline gives CDR1 MNHEY, CDR2 SVGAGI. Here the CDR3 reads CASSYVDRVSGYTF. As DNA, the CDR3 is TGTGCCAGCAGTTATGTGGACAGGGTCTCCGGCTACACCTTC.